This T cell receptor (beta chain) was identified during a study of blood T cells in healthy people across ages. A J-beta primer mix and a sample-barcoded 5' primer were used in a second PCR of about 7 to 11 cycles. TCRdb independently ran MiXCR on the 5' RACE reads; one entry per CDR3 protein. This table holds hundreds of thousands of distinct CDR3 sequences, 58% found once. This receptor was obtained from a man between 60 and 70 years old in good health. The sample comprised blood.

CDR3 protein: CASSNLQGQGQGYTF. CDR3 nucleotide sequence: TGTGCCAGCAGTAACCTGCAAGGACAGGGGCAGGGCTACACCTTC. The J gene is TRBJ1-2, the V gene TRBV6-6; 9 nucleotides align to TRBD1. The CDR3 covers 15 residues. Germline CDR1 reads MNHNY; CDR2 reads SVGAGI (reference sequence). The V and J ends lost 5 bases and 8 bases, in that order; junction bases with no gene match: 12.